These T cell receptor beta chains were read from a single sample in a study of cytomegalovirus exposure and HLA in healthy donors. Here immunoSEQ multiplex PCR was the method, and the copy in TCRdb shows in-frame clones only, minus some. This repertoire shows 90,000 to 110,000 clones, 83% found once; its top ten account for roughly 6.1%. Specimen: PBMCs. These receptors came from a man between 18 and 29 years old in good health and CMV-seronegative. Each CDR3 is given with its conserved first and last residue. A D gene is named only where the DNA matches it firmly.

CDR3aa: CASSQDSGVLNEQYF
j_gene: TRBJ2-7
v_gene: TRBV4-3
d_gene: NA

CDR3aa: CASSLGGEQYF
j_gene: TRBJ2-7
v_gene: TRBV4-3
d_gene: TRBD2

CDR3aa: CASSVPAPSSYEQYF
j_gene: TRBJ2-7
v_gene: TRBV9
d_gene: NA

CDR3aa: CASSSQVAGNTIYF
j_gene: TRBJ1-3
v_gene: TRBV7-9
d_gene: NA

CDR3aa: CASSLGGGIQETQYF
j_gene: TRBJ2-5
v_gene: TRBV7-2
d_gene: NA

CDR3aa: CASSQEARTGGPQSSYTF
j_gene: TRBJ1-2
v_gene: TRBV4-1
d_gene: TRBD1

CDR3aa: CSVGLRGDTEAFF
j_gene: TRBJ1-1
v_gene: TRBV29-1
d_gene: NA

CDR3aa: CASSLASGAYNEQFF
j_gene: TRBJ2-1
v_gene: TRBV5-8
d_gene: TRBD2

CDR3aa: CASSDMNAARGRYTF
j_gene: TRBJ1-2
v_gene: TRBV2
d_gene: NA

CDR3aa: CASSGGTLYEQYF
j_gene: TRBJ2-7
v_gene: TRBV18
d_gene: NA

CDR3aa: CASSFGLAGGGSTGTQYF
j_gene: TRBJ2-3
v_gene: TRBV11-3
d_gene: TRBD2

CDR3aa: CASSTRLSGRGADTQYF
j_gene: TRBJ2-3
v_gene: TRBV28
d_gene: TRBD2

CDR3aa: CAIKTAGTDTQYF
j_gene: TRBJ2-3
v_gene: TRBV10-3
d_gene: NA

CDR3aa: CSVGGDRGVNTEAFF
j_gene: TRBJ1-1
v_gene: TRBV29-1
d_gene: TRBD1

CDR3aa: CASGLVRGPEAFF
j_gene: TRBJ1-1
v_gene: TRBV12-5
d_gene: NA

CDR3aa: CAWSVTLGITYEQYF
j_gene: TRBJ2-7
v_gene: TRBV30
d_gene: NA

CDR3aa: CASSSPGEQYF
j_gene: TRBJ2-7
v_gene: TRBV6-1
d_gene: NA

CDR3aa: CSSSLSGSSYNEQFF
j_gene: TRBJ2-1
v_gene: TRBV7-9
d_gene: TRBD2

CDR3aa: CASSQDEAGGGNEQFF
j_gene: TRBJ2-1
v_gene: TRBV4-3
d_gene: TRBD2

CDR3aa: CASSEFGGNQETQYF
j_gene: TRBJ2-5
v_gene: TRBV25-1
d_gene: NA

CDR3aa: CASSRGTRYEAFF
j_gene: TRBJ1-1
v_gene: TRBV11-2
d_gene: NA

CDR3aa: CASSIGVVNSYEQYF
j_gene: TRBJ2-7
v_gene: TRBV19
d_gene: NA

CDR3aa: CASSVQGYEQYF
j_gene: TRBJ2-7
v_gene: TRBV7-2
d_gene: TRBD1

CDR3aa: CSSSFVQTNTEAFF
j_gene: TRBJ1-1
v_gene: TRBV7-9
d_gene: NA

CDR3aa: CASSLVTDTQYF
j_gene: TRBJ2-3
v_gene: TRBV18
d_gene: NA

CDR3aa: CAISDGLGQETQYF
j_gene: TRBJ2-5
v_gene: TRBV10-3
d_gene: NA

CDR3aa: CSSSGPGQGGNYGYTF
j_gene: TRBJ1-2
v_gene: TRBV7-9
d_gene: TRBD1

CDR3aa: CASSLTSGAYNEQFF
j_gene: TRBJ2-1
v_gene: TRBV7-7
d_gene: TRBD2

CDR3aa: CASSEQYWETQYF
j_gene: TRBJ2-5
v_gene: TRBV2
d_gene: NA

CDR3aa: CASSMGSNLEAFF
j_gene: TRBJ1-1
v_gene: TRBV2
d_gene: NA

CDR3aa: CASRRLYVNTEAFF
j_gene: TRBJ1-1
v_gene: TRBV27
d_gene: NA

CDR3aa: CASSGQGVNRKLFF
j_gene: TRBJ1-4
v_gene: TRBV6-1
d_gene: TRBD1

CDR3aa: CASALAGYNEQFF
j_gene: TRBJ2-1
v_gene: TRBV12-5
d_gene: TRBD2

CDR3aa: CASSKAPGGNYGYTF
j_gene: TRBJ1-2
v_gene: TRBV21-1
d_gene: NA